This is a list of T cell receptor beta chains from one sample in a study of PD-L1 blockade in urothelial cancer. Generated by immunoSEQ multiplex PCR, the TCRdb table keeps only in-frame clones and is missing some. This sample has approximately 100,000 clones, with around 82% found just once. This material consisted of PBMCs, taken around atezolizumab (anti-PD-L1) treatment. Receptors were obtained from a man aged 50-60 years with urothelial cancer. Both conserved end residues are part of each CDR3. A D gene is named only where the DNA matches it firmly. Clone size, where shown, is once, few, many, or a class for clones that have expanded.

D	V	size	J	CDR3	DNA
TRBD1	TRBV11-1	NA	TRBJ1-1	CASSLASGGQFEAFF	TGTGCCAGCAGCTTAGCATCAGGGGGCCAATTTGAAGCTTTCTTT
NA	TRBV2	NA	TRBJ2-7	CAAIPPREAALFSREQYF	TGTGCCGCAATTCCCCCTAGGGAAGCGGCCCTTTTCTCGCGCGAGCAGTACTTC
NA	TRBV2	NA	TRBJ1-2	CASSAGVYGYTF	TGTGCCAGCAGTGCGGGGGTGTATGGCTACACCTTC
TRBD1	TRBV2	NA	TRBJ2-6	CASSELGTGGANVLTF	TGTGCCAGCAGTGAACTCGGGACAGGCGGGGCCAACGTCCTGACTTTC
TRBD1	TRBV6-1	NA	TRBJ1-6	CASTAGDSNSPLHF	TGTGCCAGCACCGCTGGGGACAGTAATTCACCCCTCCACTTT
NA	TRBV7-2	NA	TRBJ1-2	CASSLGPGDRGYTF	TGTGCCAGCAGCTTAGGCCCAGGGGACCGTGGCTACACCTTC
NA	TRBV21-1	NA	TRBJ1-5	CASTGDRVEQPQHF	TGTGCCAGCACGGGGGACAGGGTCGAACAGCCCCAGCATTTT
TRBD1	TRBV13	NA	TRBJ1-2	CASSSTGTGVGYTF	TGTGCCAGCAGCAGCACCGGGACAGGGGTCGGCTACACCTTC
TRBD1	TRBV10-1	NA	TRBJ2-5	CASSQGKETQYF	TGCGCCAGTTCACAGGGGAAGGAGACCCAGTACTTC
NA	TRBV19	few	TRBJ1-5	CASSTTGRSNQPQHF	TGTGCCAGTAGTACAACAGGGCGTAGCAATCAGCCCCAGCATTTT
TRBD1	TRBV15	NA	TRBJ2-7	CATSSGTASYEQYF	TGTGCCACCAGCAGTGGGACAGCCTCCTACGAGCAGTACTTC
TRBD2	TRBV7-2	NA	TRBJ2-7	CASRATGLAGAHEQYF	TGTGCCAGCAGGGCGACGGGACTAGCGGGGGCCCACGAGCAGTACTTC
NA	TRBV6-5	NA	TRBJ2-1	CASSSPSYNEQFF	TGTGCCAGCAGTAGCCCCTCCTACAATGAGCAGTTCTTC
NA	TRBV2	NA	TRBJ2-1	CASSDSGIRYNEQFF	TGTGCCAGCAGTGATTCCGGGATTCGTTACAATGAGCAGTTCTTC
TRBD1	TRBV28	NA	TRBJ2-7	CASSGTVSYEQYF	TGTGCCAGCAGTGGGACAGTGTCCTACGAGCAGTACTTC
TRBD1	TRBV2	NA	TRBJ1-1	CASRDTQGEVTEAFF	TGTGCCAGCAGGGACACACAGGGGGAGGTCACTGAAGCTTTCTTT
NA	TRBV15	NA	TRBJ2-5	CATSRVNFGEYQETQYF	TGTGCCACCAGCAGAGTTAATTTCGGGGAGTACCAAGAGACCCAGTACTTC
NA	TRBV30	NA	TRBJ2-5	CAWSSEETQYF	TGTGCCTGGAGTTCGGAAGAGACCCAGTACTTC
TRBD1	TRBV5-1	NA	TRBJ1-1	CASSFGTGRGNTEAFF	TGCGCCAGCAGCTTCGGGACAGGGCGTGGGAACACTGAAGCTTTCTTT
TRBD2	TRBV5-1	once	TRBJ2-3	CASSLDLAGGPSDTQYF	TGCGCCAGCAGCTTGGACTTAGCGGGAGGGCCCTCAGATACGCAGTATTTT
NA	TRBV28	NA	TRBJ2-2	CASSLSPGVADTGELFF	TGTGCCAGCAGTTTAAGCCCAGGGGTGGCGGACACCGGGGAGCTGTTTTTT
NA	TRBV5-5	few	TRBJ1-5	CASSLAGVRQPQHF	TGTGCCAGCAGCTTGGCAGGGGTACGCCAGCCCCAGCATTTT
TRBD1	TRBV15	NA	TRBJ2-1	CATSRGGTGIDEQFF	TGTGCCACCAGCAGAGGGGGGACAGGGATCGATGAGCAGTTCTTC
NA	TRBV9	NA	TRBJ1-1	CASSRGTEAFF	TGTGCCAGCAGTAGGGGCACTGAAGCTTTCTTT
TRBD2	TRBV27	NA	TRBJ2-1	CASQAGGPYNEQFF	TGTGCCAGCCAAGCGGGAGGGCCCTACAATGAGCAGTTCTTC
NA	TRBV28	NA	TRBJ1-4	CASAARGGNEKLFF	TGTGCCAGCGCTGCTAGAGGGGGTAATGAAAAACTGTTTTTT
NA	TRBV5-1	NA	TRBJ2-2	CASSLVAGGRTGELFF	TGCGCCAGCAGCTTGGTCGCAGGGGGGAGAACCGGGGAGCTGTTTTTT
TRBD2	TRBV5-1	NA	TRBJ2-3	CASGLAGATQYF	TGCGCCAGTGGACTAGCGGGAGCCACGCAGTATTTT
TRBD1	TRBV11-2	NA	TRBJ2-3	CASSRSSGTGLPDTQYF	TGTGCCAGCAGTCGCAGCTCCGGGACAGGGCTGCCAGATACGCAGTATTTT
NA	TRBV5-5	NA	TRBJ1-3	CASSLVQGHSGNTIYF	TGTGCCAGCAGCTTGGTTCAGGGTCACTCTGGAAACACCATATATTTT
TRBD1	TRBV6-1	few	TRBJ1-5	CASSEALRQGGRNQPQHF	TGTGCCAGCAGTGAAGCGCTTCGCCAAGGGGGCCGCAATCAGCCCCAGCATTTT
NA	TRBV5-6	once	TRBJ1-6	CASSLDGGLYNSPLHF	TGTGCCAGCAGCTTGGACGGAGGACTCTATAATTCACCCCTCCACTTT
TRBD1	TRBV27	few	TRBJ1-2	CASSLKPGGASYGYTF	TGTGCCAGCAGTCTAAAACCAGGGGGCGCGAGCTATGGCTACACCTTC